This entry lists 32 T cell receptor beta chains sequenced from one sample in a study of Tregs in tolerant kidney transplant recipients. Produced via immunoSEQ multiplex PCR; TCRdb's table is partial and in-frame only. The sample table includes nearly 15,000 clones. Recipients received nonmyeloablative bone marrow transplants from related graft donors, with transient mixed chimerism. Specimen: CD4+ T cells from blood (PBMCs), collected 12 months after the transplant. These receptors were obtained from a human patient who received a combined kidney and bone marrow transplant. Some T cells may have come from the graft donor.

A remark on this clone: The CDR3 end lies 3 residues beyond the end of the read and is filled in from the germline J gene. The V and J genes are TRBV20-1 and TRBJ1-1, with a tentative D call TRBD1 (5 bases). Trimming pared 5 bases from V and 2 bases from J, leaving 12 bases between. The CDR3 runs 13 residues. Germline V gene lookup returns CDR1 DFQATT and CDR2 SNEGSKA (reference sequence). The part of the CDR3 DNA that was read is TGCAGTGCTCGGACACTCGTTAACACTGAA. Residues: CSARTLVNTE. The whole CDR3 reads CSARTLVNTEAFF.

Regarding this clone: The sequence runs out 3 residues before the end of the CDR3; the remainder is reconstructed from the germline J gene. V usage is TRBV5-1 and J usage is TRBJ1-2, with TRBD1 matching over 7 bases. Germline V gene sequence: CDR1 SGHRS, CDR2 YFSETQ. CDR3 size: 15 residues. J lost 0 bases, V lost 0 bases, and 2 bases had no gene match. The covered CDR3 bases are TGCGCCAGCAGCTTGGACAGGGGATCTAACTATGGC. Amino acid sequence: CASSLDRGSNYG. The complete CDR3 protein is CASSLDRGSNYGYTF. The full variable domain, rest sourced from reference TRBV5-1 and TRBJ1-2, is KAGVTQTPRYLIKTRGQQVTLSCSPISGHRSVSWYQQTPGQGLQFLFEYFSETQRNKGNFPGRFSGRQFSNSRSEMNVSTLELGDSALYLCASSLDRGSNYGYTFGSGTRLTVV.

In the case of this clone: Read sequence stops 3 residues before the CDR3 end, and the germline J gene provides the missing end. The chain couples TRBV7-9 to TRBJ1-2, with D possibly matching TRBD1 (6 bases). The V end was cut by 0 bases, the J end by 4 bases, with 12 bases between. Germline CDR1 SEHNR, CDR2 FQNEAQ (reference sequence). There are 15 residues in the CDR3. CDR3 amino acids: CASSLAGGGLYGYTF. The CDR3 bases that were read are TGTGCCAGCAGCTTAGCGGGCGGGGGCCTCTATGGC.

Concerning this clone itself: The read is 3 residues too short to cover the CDR3 end, so that end is filled in from the germline J gene. This chain links TRBV28 with TRBJ2-1, with 9 bases that match TRBD2. V dropped 8 bases and J dropped 5; count of bases not matched to a gene: 13. The CDR3 contains 16 residues. CDR1 is MDHEN, CDR2 SYDVKM, per germline. The CDR3 protein is CASSLGSGGTHNEQFF. The part of the CDR3 DNA that was read is TGTGCCAGCTCCTTGGGTAGCGGGGGAACACACAATGAG.

Note on this clone: The read ends 3 residues shy of where the CDR3 ends; the end is completed using the germline J gene. J is TRBJ2-3 and V is TRBV11-3, with D perhaps matching TRBD1 (6 bases). V was clipped by 1 base and J by 3 bases, with 11 bases between them. This CDR3 region has 15 residues. The germline gives CDR1 SGHNT, CDR2 YENEEA. This CDR3 is CASSLGNRETDTQYF. The part of the CDR3 DNA that was read is TGTGCCAGCAGCTTAGGGAACAGGGAGACAGATACG.

Remarks on this clone: The CDR3 goes on 3 residues after the read ends, and that part is filled in from the germline J gene. The genes are TRBV2 and TRBJ1-2, with D possibly TRBD1 on 5 matching bases. The germline V and J ends were trimmed by 4 bases and 2 bases, with 8 bases remaining between them. This CDR3 has 13 residues. Germline V gene lookup returns CDR1 SNHLY and CDR2 FYNNEI. CDR3: CASSADRNYGYTF. The sequenced part of the CDR3 DNA is TGTGCCAGCAGTGCAGACAGAAACTATGGC.

Turning to this clone: Coverage ceases 3 residues before the CDR3 finishes, and the germline J gene fills in the end. The J gene is TRBJ2-5, the V gene TRBV7-3; 14 positions match TRBD2. Germline V gene data show CDR1 as SGHTA and CDR2 as FQGTGA. V trimming: 5 bases; J trimming: 5 bases; junction bases outside the gene matches: 4. The CDR3 is 15 residues long. The CDR3: CASSQGLAGVETQYF. Incomplete CDR3 DNA: TGTGCCAGCAGCCAGGGACTAGCGGGAGTGGAGACC.

As regards this clone: The DNA ends 3 residues before the CDR3 does, and the rest of the CDR3 is filled in from the germline J gene. The chain uses TRBV5-1 and TRBJ1-1; D unclear. From germline, CDR1 is SGHRS and CDR2 YFSETQ. Trimming took off 0 bases at V and 1 base at J, with 10 bases between the two ends. The CDR3 length is 15 residues. Here the CDR3 reads CASSLEISWNTEAFF. CDR3 DNA, as far as it was read: TGCGCCAGCAGCTTGGAAATTTCGTGGAACACTGAA. Combining the CDR3 with reference TRBV5-1 and TRBJ1-1 gives the whole variable domain KAGVTQTPRYLIKTRGQQVTLSCSPISGHRSVSWYQQTPGQGLQFLFEYFSETQRNKGNFPGRFSGRQFSNSRSEMNVSTLELGDSALYLCASSLEISWNTEAFFGQGTRLTVV.

A word on this clone: The CDR3 end falls 3 residues outside the read, so it is completed with the germline J gene. The rearrangement uses TRBV11-2 and TRBJ1-1, with TRBD1 as a possible D gene (5 bases). Germline V gene data show CDR1 as SGHAT and CDR2 as FQNNGV. This CDR3 contains 14 residues. The DNA read from the CDR3 is TGTGCCAGCAGCTTATCCGGCCCGGGACTCGAA. Its protein is CASSLSGPGLE. The entire CDR3 sequence reads CASSLSGPGLEAFF. Complete variable domain (other parts from reference TRBV11-2 and TRBJ1-1): EAGVAQSPRYKIIEKRQSVAFWCNPISGHATLYWYQQILGQGPKLLIQFQNNGVVDDSQLPKDRFSAERLKGVDSTLKIQPAKLEDSAVYLCASSLSGPGLEAFFGQGTRLTVV.

As regards this clone: Read sequence stops 3 residues before the CDR3 end, and the germline J gene provides the missing end. This chain links TRBV5-4 with TRBJ2-3; D unresolved. Trimming stripped 4 bases from V and 1 base from J, with 10 bases between. This CDR3 has 14 amino acids. Germline V lookup: CDR1 SGHNT, CDR2 YYREEE (reference sequence). The CDR3 loop reads CASSPLGGTDTQYF. The sequenced part of the CDR3 DNA is TGTGCCAGCAGCCCTCTAGGAGGCACAGATACG.

This clone is labeled medium-sized based on frequency. The read terminates 3 residues ahead of where the CDR3 ends, so the germline J gene completes it. This chain uses TRBV20-1 with TRBJ2-5, with 13 bases fitting TRBD2. Germline V CDR1 and CDR2: DFQATT, SNEGSKA (reference sequence). V lost 4 bases, J lost 1 base, and 6 bases stayed unmatched. This CDR3 is 16 amino acids long. CDR3 in amino acids: CSANGLAGVPQETQYF. The CDR3 DNA, read in part, is TGCAGTGCTAATGGACTAGCGGGAGTGCCCCAAGAGACC.

By frequency, this clone is medium-sized (0.01 to 0.1%). Sequencing ends 3 residues short of the CDR3 end; the germline J gene provides the rest. The gene calls are TRBV9 and TRBJ2-5, with 12 bases aligning to TRBD2. Germline CDR1 reads SGDLS; CDR2 reads YYNGEE. The CDR3 sequence is 16 residues long. The junction had 9 bases not matched to a gene; V was cut back by 4 bases and J by 5 bases. CDR3 protein: CASSPLAGGPEETQYF. The part of the CDR3 DNA that was read is TGTGCCAGCAGCCCGCTAGCGGGAGGGCCTGAGGAGACC.

As to this clone: The read is 3 residues too short to cover the CDR3 end, so that end is filled in from the germline J gene. This chain links TRBV7-3 with TRBJ1-6, with 8 bases aligning to TRBD1. This CDR3 is built from 14 residues. Germline V gene data show CDR1 as SGHTA and CDR2 as FQGTGA. V shed 5 bases, J shed 5 bases, and the junction held 2 bases outside the gene matches. CDR3 DNA (partial): TGTGCCAGCAGCCGGACAGGGCATAATTCACCC. This codes for CASSRTGHNSP. The complete CDR3 protein is CASSRTGHNSPLHF.

Its frequency marks this clone as medium-sized. The CDR3 end falls 3 residues outside the read, so it is completed with the germline J gene. This CDR3 is also generated by other DNA sequences in the sample. This chain uses TRBV18 with TRBJ1-1; 7 positions match TRBD1. The CDR3 contains 13 residues. CDR1 and CDR2 from the germline V gene are KGHSH and LQKENI. V gave up 6 bases and J gave up 1 base; unmatched junction bases: 2. The covered CDR3 bases are TGTGCCAGCTCGCGACAGGGGAACACTGAA. Its translation is CASSRQGNTE. The CDR3 in its entirety is CASSRQGNTEAFF.

About this clone: The sequence runs out 3 residues before the end of the CDR3; the remainder is reconstructed from the germline J gene. The rearrangement joins TRBV20-1 to TRBJ2-1; a possible D gene is TRBD1 (6 bases). Germline V gene data show CDR1 as DFQATT and CDR2 as SNEGSKA (reference sequence). Trimming took off 6 bases at V and 5 bases at J, with 17 bases between the two ends. This CDR3 is built from 14 residues. CDR3 bases read: TGCAGTGCCCGGAGAGGGGGTCAGCACAATGAG. Protein: CSARRGGQHNE. The entire CDR3 reads CSARRGGQHNEQFF.

Concerning this clone: Sequencing ends 3 residues short of the CDR3 end; the germline J gene provides the rest. V and J are TRBV5-1 and TRBJ1-4, with 11 bases identical to TRBD1. Per germline, CDR1 SGHRS and CDR2 YFSETQ. The J segment lost 7 bases and the V segment lost 0 bases, leaving 2 bases of the junction unmatched. This CDR3 has 15 amino acids. The CDR3 bases that were read are TGCGCCAGCAGCTTGGCCGGGACAGGGGGTGAAAAA. The encoded protein is CASSLAGTGGEK. The entire CDR3 protein reads CASSLAGTGGEKLFF. Full variable domain (outside the CDR3, taken from reference TRBV5-1 and TRBJ1-4): KAGVTQTPRYLIKTRGQQVTLSCSPISGHRSVSWYQQTPGQGLQFLFEYFSETQRNKGNFPGRFSGRQFSNSRSEMNVSTLELGDSALYLCASSLAGTGGEKLFFGSGTQLSVL.

As concerns this clone: The read terminates 3 residues ahead of where the CDR3 ends, so the germline J gene completes it. The rearrangement joins TRBV5-4 to TRBJ1-1; TRBD1 matches 10 bases. Germline values: CDR1 SGHNT, CDR2 YYREEE (reference sequence). J lost 5 bases, V lost 3 bases, and 7 bases had no gene match. The CDR3 extends over 15 amino acids. Here the CDR3 reads CASSWGTGEDTEAFF. Incomplete CDR3 DNA: TGTGCCAGCAGCTGGGGGACAGGGGAGGATACTGAA.

About this clone: The CDR3 is cut off 3 residues early in the read; its end comes from the germline J gene. The chain has TRBV29-1 and TRBJ2-3; no clear D. Germline CDR1 and CDR2: SQVTM and ANQGSEA. V was trimmed by 1 base and J by 0 bases, leaving 8 bases between them. The CDR3 totals 14 residues. The sequenced part of the CDR3 DNA is TGCAGCGTTGAAGCCTATTCCAGCACAGATACG. Its translation is CSVEAYSSTDT. The full CDR3 sequence reads CSVEAYSSTDTQYF.

The sequenced part of the CDR3 DNA is TGCGCCAGCAGCGACTCCGGGACAGGGAATTGGGGCCCAGATACG. This encodes CASSDSGTGNWGPDT. The entire CDR3 reads CASSDSGTGNWGPDTQYF. This chain links TRBV5-1 with TRBJ2-3; TRBD1 aligns across 9 bases. The CDR3 is cut off 3 residues early in the read; its end comes from the germline J gene. The CDR3 runs to 18 residues. V lost 4 bases, J lost 4 bases, and 16 bases stayed unmatched. The germline gives CDR1 SGHRS, CDR2 YFSETQ.

About this clone itself: The CDR3 extends 3 residues past the end of the read, so its final part is completed from the germline J gene. This chain uses TRBV10-3 with TRBJ2-1; 12 nucleotides agree with TRBD2. The germline gives CDR1 ENHRY, CDR2 SYGVKD. The CDR3 length is 17 residues. V shed 4 bases, J shed 8 bases, and the junction held 12 bases outside the gene matches. The sequenced part of the CDR3 DNA is TGTGCCATCAGTGCCGGGCTAGCGGGAGGGCTCAATGATGAG. Encoded protein: CAISAGLAGGLNDE. The entire CDR3 protein is CAISAGLAGGLNDEQFF.

This clone counts as medium-sized (0.01 to 0.1%) by frequency. The read finishes 3 residues shy of the CDR3 end, and the germline J gene is used to complete it. The J gene is TRBJ2-3, the V gene TRBV7-9; 7 nucleotides agree with TRBD2. This CDR3 contains 14 residues. Germline V gives CDR1 SEHNR, CDR2 FQNEAQ (reference sequence). V gave up 11 bases and J gave up 4 bases; unmatched junction bases: 12. The covered CDR3 bases are TGTGCCGGTCGAGCGGGATTAGAGTCAGATACG. Encoded protein: CAGRAGLESDT. The entire CDR3 protein is CAGRAGLESDTQYF.

With respect to this clone: The read comes to an end 3 residues before the CDR3 does, leaving the germline J gene to fill in the end. V gene TRBV28 combines with J gene TRBJ2-1, with D possibly TRBD2 on 7 matching bases. CDR3 length equals 17 residues. Germline CDR1 is MDHEN and CDR2 is SYDVKM. Trimming removed 1 base at V and 1 base at J, with 14 bases between. The part of the CDR3 DNA that was read is TGTGCCAGCAGTTTATCGGGCCGGGGGGCTTCCTACAATGAG. It is translated as CASSLSGRGASYNE. The CDR3 as a whole reads CASSLSGRGASYNEQFF. Drawing the rest from reference TRBV28 and TRBJ2-1, the complete variable domain is DVKVTQSSRYLVKRTGEKVFLECVQDMDHENMFWYRQDPGLGLRLIYFSYDVKMKEKGDIPEGYSVSREKKERFSLILESASTNQTSMYLCASSLSGRGASYNEQFFGPGTRLTVL.

In the case of this clone: With the read ending 3 residues before the CDR3 end, the germline J gene is used to fill in that end. V usage is TRBV6-2 or TRBV6-3 and J usage is TRBJ2-1; 11 bases match TRBD1. The CDR3 is 15 residues long. V was clipped by 5 bases and J by 4 bases; unmatched bases: 4. Per the germline V gene, CDR1 is MNHEY and CDR2 is SVGEGT. CDR3 in amino acids: CASSTGQGGYNEQFF. CDR3 DNA, as far as it was read: TGTGCCAGCAGTACGGGACAGGGGGGGTACAATGAG.

A remark on this clone: The sequence runs out 3 residues before the end of the CDR3; the remainder is reconstructed from the germline J gene. This chain links TRBV4-2 with TRBJ2-3; D may be TRBD2 (6 bases). This CDR3 spans 17 amino acids. From germline, CDR1 is LGHNA and CDR2 YNFKEQ. V lost 0 bases and J 1 base, leaving 14 bases between the germline ends. The covered CDR3 bases are TGTGCCAGCAGCCAAGATCTCGGGGGAGCGGGCACAGATACG. Translated: CASSQDLGGAGTDT. The CDR3 in its entirety is CASSQDLGGAGTDTQYF.

This clone is identified as medium-sized from frequency. Read data end 3 residues before the CDR3 end; the end is taken from the germline J gene. This sequence joins TRBV20-1 and TRBJ2-5; TRBD2 aligns across 9 bases. The CDR3 has 14 amino acids. Germline V gene data show CDR1 as DFQATT and CDR2 as SNEGSKA (reference sequence). V was clipped by 5 bases and J by 1 base; unmatched bases: 5. The DNA read from the CDR3 is TGCAGTGCTGGCCTGACTAGCGGCCAAGAGACC. Protein: CSAGLTSGQET. Given in full, the CDR3 is CSAGLTSGQETQYF.

On this clone: The missing CDR3 end, 3 residues past where the read stops, is filled in from the germline J gene. This sequence joins TRBV7-2 and TRBJ2-3; D is unclear. V dropped 1 base and J dropped 4 bases, with 6 bases sitting between them. The CDR3 covers 13 residues. In germline, CDR1 is SGHTA, CDR2 FQGNSA. CDR3 bases read: TGTGCCAGCAGCTTAGATAATCCAGATACG. Amino acid sequence: CASSLDNPDT. The full CDR3 reads CASSLDNPDTQYF.

About this clone itself: The read comes to an end 3 residues before the CDR3 does, leaving the germline J gene to fill in the end. J is TRBJ2-7 and V is TRBV4-1, with TRBD2 as a possible D gene (6 bases). This CDR3 spans 15 amino acids. The germline gives CDR1 MGHRA, CDR2 YSYEKL. V shed 0 bases and J shed 1 base, with 10 bases lying between them. CDR3 sequence reads: CASSQDRGGSYEQYF. The DNA read from the CDR3 is TGCGCCAGCAGCCAAGATAGAGGAGGGTCCTACGAG.

To note about this clone: Read sequence stops 3 residues before the CDR3 end, and the germline J gene provides the missing end. The chain uses TRBV30 and TRBJ2-5; possible D gene TRBD2, 5 bases. Trimming left V 0 bases short and J 1 base short, with 12 bases between. CDR3 length: 15 amino acids. Germline values: CDR1 GTSNPN, CDR2 SVGIG (reference sequence). The CDR3 sequence is CAWSVGSVAQETQYF. The sequenced part of the CDR3 DNA is TGTGCCTGGAGTGTAGGTAGCGTGGCCCAAGAGACC.

As concerns this clone: Read data end 3 residues before the CDR3 end; the end is taken from the germline J gene. J is TRBJ2-7 and V is TRBV5-1, with 9 bases identical to TRBD1. There are 15 residues in the CDR3. Germline trimming cut 2 bases from V and 2 bases from J; bases unmatched to any gene: 5. Looked up from germline, CDR1 is SGHRS and CDR2 is YFSETQ. The sequenced CDR3 bases are TGCGCCAGCAGCTTAGTGGGACAGGGCCCCTACGAG. It translates to CASSLVGQGPYE. In full, the CDR3 reads CASSLVGQGPYEQYF.

Details on this clone: The read terminates 3 residues ahead of where the CDR3 ends, so the germline J gene completes it. This chain links TRBV19 with TRBJ2-7, with D possibly being TRBD2 (5 bases). CDR3 length: 13 amino acids. CDR1 and CDR2 (germline): LNHDA, SQIVND (reference sequence). Trimming left V 6 bases short and J 5 bases short, with 14 bases between. Here the CDR3 reads CASRSGSKNEQYF. The CDR3 bases that were read are TGTGCCAGTAGGTCGGGGAGCAAGAACGAG.

In regard to this clone: The read ends 3 residues before the CDR3 terminus; that terminus is restored from the germline J gene. The chain joins TRBV18 to TRBJ1-4; TRBD1 might be the D (6 bases). The CDR3 consists of 17 residues. V was clipped by 3 bases and J by 3 bases, with 17 bases between them. Germline lookup yields CDR1 KGHSH and CDR2 LQKENI. CDR3 DNA, as far as it was read: TGTGCCAGCTCACCGACAGGTTTCGGAGGTGCTAATGAAAAA. It encodes CASSPTGFGGANEK. The whole CDR3 region reads CASSPTGFGGANEKLFF.

For this clone: The read terminates 3 residues before the CDR3 end, so the remaining end is supplied by the germline J gene. The chain uses TRBV20-1 and TRBJ1-1; weak D call: TRBD1 (6 bases). The CDR3 is made up of 14 amino acids. Per the germline V gene, CDR1 is DFQATT and CDR2 is SNEGSKA (reference sequence). V lost 6 bases and J 4 bases, leaving 18 bases between the germline ends. The CDR3 sequence is CSALKQGKFTEAFF. Incomplete CDR3 DNA: TGCAGTGCCCTCAAACAGGGAAAGTTCACTGAA.